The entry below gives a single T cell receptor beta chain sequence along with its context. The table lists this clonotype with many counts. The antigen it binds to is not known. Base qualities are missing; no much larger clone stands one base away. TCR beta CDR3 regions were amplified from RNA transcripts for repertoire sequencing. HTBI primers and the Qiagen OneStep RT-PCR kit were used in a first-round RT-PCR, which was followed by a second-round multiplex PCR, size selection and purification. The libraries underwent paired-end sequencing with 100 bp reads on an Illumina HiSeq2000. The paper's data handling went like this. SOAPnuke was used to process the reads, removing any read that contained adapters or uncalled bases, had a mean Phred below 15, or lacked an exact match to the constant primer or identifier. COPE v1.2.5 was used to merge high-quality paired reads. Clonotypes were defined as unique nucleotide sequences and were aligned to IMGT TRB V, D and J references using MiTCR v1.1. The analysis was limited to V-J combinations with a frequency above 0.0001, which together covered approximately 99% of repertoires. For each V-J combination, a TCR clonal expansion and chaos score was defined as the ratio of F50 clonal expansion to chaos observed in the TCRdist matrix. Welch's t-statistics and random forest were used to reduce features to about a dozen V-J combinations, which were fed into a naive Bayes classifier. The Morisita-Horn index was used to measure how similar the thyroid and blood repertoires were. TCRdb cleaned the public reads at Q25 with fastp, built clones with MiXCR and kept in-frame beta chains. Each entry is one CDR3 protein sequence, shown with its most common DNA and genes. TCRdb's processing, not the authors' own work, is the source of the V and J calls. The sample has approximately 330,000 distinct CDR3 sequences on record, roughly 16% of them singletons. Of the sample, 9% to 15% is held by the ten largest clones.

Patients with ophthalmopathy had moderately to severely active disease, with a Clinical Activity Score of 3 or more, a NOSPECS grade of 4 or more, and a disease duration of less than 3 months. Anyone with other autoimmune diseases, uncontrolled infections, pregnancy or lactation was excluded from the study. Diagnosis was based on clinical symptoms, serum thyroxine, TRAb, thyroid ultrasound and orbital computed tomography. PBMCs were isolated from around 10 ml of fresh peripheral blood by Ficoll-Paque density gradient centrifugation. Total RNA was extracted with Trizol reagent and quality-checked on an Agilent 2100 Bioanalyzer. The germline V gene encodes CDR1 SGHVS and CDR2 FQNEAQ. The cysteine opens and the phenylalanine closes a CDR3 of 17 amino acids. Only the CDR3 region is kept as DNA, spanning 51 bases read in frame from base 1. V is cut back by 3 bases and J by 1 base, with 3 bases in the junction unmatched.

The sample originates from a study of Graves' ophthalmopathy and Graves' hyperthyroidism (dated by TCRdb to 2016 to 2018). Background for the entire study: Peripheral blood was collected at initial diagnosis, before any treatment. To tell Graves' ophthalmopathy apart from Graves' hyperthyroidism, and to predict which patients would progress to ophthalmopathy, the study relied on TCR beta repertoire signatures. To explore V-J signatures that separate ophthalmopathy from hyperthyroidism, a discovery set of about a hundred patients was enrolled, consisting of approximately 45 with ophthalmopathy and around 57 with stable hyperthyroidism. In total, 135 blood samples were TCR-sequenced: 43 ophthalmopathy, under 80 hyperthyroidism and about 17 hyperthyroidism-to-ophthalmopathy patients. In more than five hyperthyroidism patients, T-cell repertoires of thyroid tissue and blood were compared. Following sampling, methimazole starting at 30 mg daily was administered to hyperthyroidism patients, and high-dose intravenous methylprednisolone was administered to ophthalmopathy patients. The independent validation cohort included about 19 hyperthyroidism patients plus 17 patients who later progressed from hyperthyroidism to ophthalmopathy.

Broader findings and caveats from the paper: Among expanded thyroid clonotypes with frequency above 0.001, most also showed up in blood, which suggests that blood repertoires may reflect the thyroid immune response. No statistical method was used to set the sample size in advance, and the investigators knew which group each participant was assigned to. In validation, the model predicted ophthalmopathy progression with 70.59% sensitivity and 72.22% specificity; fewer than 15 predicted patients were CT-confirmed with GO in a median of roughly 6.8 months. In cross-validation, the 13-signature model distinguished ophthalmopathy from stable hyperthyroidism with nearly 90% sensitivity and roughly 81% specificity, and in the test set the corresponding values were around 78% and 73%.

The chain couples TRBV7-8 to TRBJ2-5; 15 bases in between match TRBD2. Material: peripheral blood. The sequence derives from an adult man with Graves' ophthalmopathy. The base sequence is TGTGCCAGCAGCTTGGGGACTAGCGGGAGGTTCCAAGAGACCCAGTACTTC. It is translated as CASSLGTSGRFQETQYF. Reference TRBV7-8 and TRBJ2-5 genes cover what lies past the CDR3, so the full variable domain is GAGVSQSPRYKVAKRGQDVALRCDPISGHVSLFWYQQALGQGPEFLTYFQNEAQLDKSGLPSDRFFAERPEGSVSTLKIQRTQQEDSAVYLCASSLGTSGRFQETQYFGPGTRLLVL.